The rows below give T cell receptor beta chains drawn from one sample of a study of cytomegalovirus exposure and HLA in healthy donors. Clones were sequenced by immunoSEQ multiplex PCR, and TCRdb holds only the in-frame ones, with some missing. Among some 170,000 clones listed, around four fifths were seen once. Sequencing was performed on PBMCs. The receptor source for this set is a woman under 30 in good health and CMV-seronegative. Both conserved end residues are trimmed from each CDR3.

ASSQLDARTGELF	TRBV4-2	TRBJ2-2
ASRQPGQGAGEQF	TRBV2	TRBJ2-1
ASSLAGGASGANVLT	TRBV19	TRBJ2-6
ASSSGTGTPDTQY	TRBV5-1	TRBJ2-3
ASSRSGNTIY	TRBV28	TRBJ1-3
ASTVSSYEQY	TRBV6-1	TRBJ2-7
ASSHGTVMTNVLT	TRBV4-1	TRBJ2-6
ASSPWTGGMQPQH	TRBV5-6	TRBJ1-5
ASSLSQDGFPPTDTQY	TRBV11-2	TRBJ2-3
ASSLHWSPPEQY	TRBV5-1	TRBJ2-7
ASSGGTANTEAF	TRBV2	TRBJ1-1
ASSFSGSYEQY	TRBV5-6	TRBJ2-7
SVESGVIGTEAF	TRBV29-1	TRBJ1-1
ASSKDRDGNTEAF	TRBV5-1	TRBJ1-1
ASRRTGRAQPQH	TRBV7-2	TRBJ1-5
ASSPKGVGSNQPQH	TRBV18	TRBJ1-5
ASSQEGTAKHVETQY	TRBV4-1	TRBJ2-5
ASSFRQGGRDTQY	TRBV7-9	TRBJ2-3
ASKPGHMNTEAF	TRBV6-5	TRBJ1-1
ASSLVRSGRGADTQY	TRBV11-2	TRBJ2-3
ASSGRHPGTGGVGGYT	TRBV19	TRBJ1-2
ASSSGLAGAEQY	TRBV27	TRBJ2-7
SAGGGYGYT	TRBV20-1	TRBJ1-2
ASSLGQGNTEAF	TRBV7-6	TRBJ1-1
ASSYRNTEAF	TRBV7-9	TRBJ1-1
ASTHGGNERF	TRBV4-1	TRBJ2-1
ASTPPGIREKLF	TRBV2	TRBJ1-4
ASSPRGGETQY	TRBV6-5	TRBJ2-5
ATGVGADTGELF	TRBV15	TRBJ2-2
ASSSIQGGSPLH	TRBV6-5	TRBJ1-6
ASSLERQAIGQY	TRBV7-2	TRBJ2-7
ASSNRGLNPGSGNTIY	TRBV27	TRBJ1-3
ASSYVRVAGNQPQH	TRBV6-6	TRBJ1-5
ASSEGRDDGYT	TRBV2	TRBJ1-2
ASSVAGSGGPGTQY	TRBV9	TRBJ2-5
ASSLVLGSGTDTQY	TRBV27	TRBJ2-3
ASSPYLVQDGYT	TRBV7-2	TRBJ1-2
IVTLLGLEDTEAF	TRBV28	TRBJ1-1
ASSLNRAGEAF	TRBV18	TRBJ1-1
ASRQGIAYEQY	TRBV6-1	TRBJ2-7
ASSQVTGRAHEQY	TRBV4-1	TRBJ2-7
ASSVAAGGPSDTQY	TRBV9	TRBJ2-3
ASSPISRAGSLDTQY	TRBV27	TRBJ2-3
ASSLLAASTDTQY	TRBV7-3	TRBJ2-3
ASSRDRGTGELF	TRBV19	TRBJ2-2
SVGPGDTEAF	TRBV29-1	TRBJ1-1
ASSSAGQGSTEAF	TRBV28	TRBJ1-1
ASSVLGLDDNEQF	TRBV9	TRBJ2-1